The clone carrying this TCR beta chain was picked up a small number of times. These data are taken from a study of response to subunit inactivated influenza vaccine. The CDR3 length is 13 residues. The germline V and J ends were trimmed by 6 bases and 5 bases, with 14 bases remaining between them. CDR1 and CDR2 from the germline V gene are SQVTM and ANQGSEA. TCRdb processed the RT-PCR reads anew with MiXCR; each CDR3 protein has one entry. The table lists 600,000 to 850,000 distinct CDR3 sequences, about 15% of them singletons. This receptor was taken from a man aged 50 or older who received an inactivated influenza vaccine. The chain joins TRBV29-1 to TRBJ1-5; maybe TRBD1 (6 bases). The specimen was PBMCs from blood, collected roughly 2 weeks before vaccination. CDR3: CSVQDRRDQPQHF. The CDR3 DNA reads TGCAGCGTGCAGGACAGAAGGGATCAGCCCCAGCATTTT. The full variable domain, its missing parts supplied by reference TRBV29-1 and TRBJ1-5, is SAVISQKPSRDICQRGTSLTIQCQVDSQVTMMFWYRQQPGQSLTLIATANQGSEATYESGFVIDKFPISRPNLTFSTLTVSNMSPEDSSIYLCSVQDRRDQPQHFGDGTRLSIL.